Here is one T cell receptor (beta chain) with its context. Its target is unknown. UMI-labeled 5' RACE yielded the TRB cDNA libraries. TCRdb reworked the 5' RACE reads into one entry per CDR3 protein, no DNA. This table lists about 56,000 distinct CDR3 sequences. This entry comes from a study of CXCR3-negative and CXCR3-positive naive CD8 T cells. Study-wide findings and caveats: Whereas both naive subsets had comparably high diversity, memory CD8+ cells had much lower diversity. The study found more hydrophobic TRB CDR3s in CXCR3-positive naive cells than in CXCR3-negative naive cells.

From germline, CDR1 is ENHRY and CDR2 SYGVKD. CDR3 length equals 14 residues. Input material: naive CXCR3+ CD8+ T cells from blood. The subset is: CD45RO-CCR7+CD27+CD95- naive CD8+ T cells expressing CXCR3 (TNR3+). The receptor was derived from a human donor in good health. Some clones in this sample may be carry-over from other donors' samples. V usage is TRBV10-3 and J usage is TRBJ1-2; TCRdb indicates TRBD1, and absent DNA this call remains unverified. CDR3 amino acids: CAISPEGAIYGYTF.